The next 11 T cell receptor beta chains were all read from a single sample in a study of blood T cells in healthy people across ages. With a J-beta primer mix and a sample-barcoded 5' primer, a second PCR ran 7 to 11 cycles. TCRdb redid the calling of the 5' RACE reads with MiXCR, one entry per CDR3 protein. This sample has about 1,400,000 distinct CDR3 sequences, with 42% found just once. Material for sequencing was blood. These receptors all come from a woman aged 18-29 years in good health.

The chain recombines TRBV10-3 with TRBJ2-7, with a tentative D call TRBD2 (6 bases). Trimming removed 4 bases from V and 0 bases from J, with 13 bases in between. Per the germline V gene, CDR1 is ENHRY and CDR2 is SYGVKD. The CDR3 totals 15 residues. DNA for the CDR3: TGTGCCATCAGTGCGGGGGTCGACAACTCCTACGAGCAGTACTTC. Residues: CAISAGVDNSYEQYF.

This chain connects TRBV20-1 to TRBJ2-1; 8 nucleotides agree with TRBD2. V trimming: 6 bases; J trimming: 8 bases; junction bases outside the gene matches: 9. The CDR3 is 13 amino acids. From germline, CDR1 is DFQATT and CDR2 SNEGSKA (reference sequence). CDR3 loop: CSAAGLAGDEQFF. The CDR3 DNA is TGCAGTGCAGCTGGACTAGCAGGCGATGAGCAGTTCTTC.

The chain is built from TRBV5-5 and TRBJ2-4; 7 nucleotides match TRBD2. The assigned J gene may be wrong: the sequence end matches TRBJ2-7 better. CDR3 length: 14 residues. CDR1 and CDR2 from the germline V gene are SGHKS and YYEKEE (reference sequence). The CDR3 coding sequence is TGTGCCAGCAGCTCCCGGGGGGAAACCTACGAGCAGTACTTC. Its translation: CASSSRGETYEQYF.

The CDR3 DNA sequence: TGTGCCAGCAGTTTAATCCGCGCAGCTACGCAGTATTTT. It specifies CASSLIRAATQYF. The rearrangement joins TRBV27 to TRBJ2-3; no clear D gene. The length of the CDR3 is 13 residues. Looked up from germline, CDR1 is MNHEY and CDR2 is SMNVEV (reference sequence). V was shortened by 2 bases and J by 8 bases, with 11 bases between the two germline ends.

This clonotype was seen a few times. The gene calls are TRBV7-8 and TRBJ2-7; perhaps TRBD1 as D (9 bases). Germline CDR1 reads SGHVS; CDR2 reads FQNEAQ. Trimming removed 4 bases at V and 5 bases at J, with 18 bases between. There are 15 residues in the CDR3. The CDR3 DNA reads as TGTGCCAGCAGCTATAGCGGGACAGGGACTAACGAGCAGTACTTC. Translated, it gives CASSYSGTGTNEQYF.

This clonotype was detected only once. This rearrangement joins TRBV20-1 to TRBJ2-7, with TRBD2 matching over 8 bases. The length of the CDR3 is 15 residues. V shed 1 base and J 0 bases; nucleotides not matched to a gene: 5. Per the germline V gene, CDR1 is DFQATT and CDR2 is SNEGSKA (reference sequence). CDR3 in amino acids: CSARVGGVGSYEQYF. CDR3 DNA: TGCAGTGCTAGAGTCGGGGGGGTCGGCTCCTACGAGCAGTACTTC.

This clonotype is a singleton in its sample. The J gene is TRBJ1-1, the V gene TRBV21-1; the DNA was not compared with TRBD1, the D call given in the table. TRBV21-1 is a pseudogene segment. This CDR3 comprises 13 residues. CDR3 nucleotide sequence: TGTGCCAGCAGCACCGTCCCAACGGGAGAAGCTTTCTTT. Translated: CASSTVPTGEAFF.

In its sample, this clonotype was seen a few times. The chain employs TRBV5-1 and TRBJ2-1, with D perhaps TRBD2 (5 bases). Germline lookup yields CDR1 SGHRS and CDR2 YFSETQ. The CDR3 sequence is 13 residues long. V shed 4 bases and J shed 15 bases, with 20 bases lying between them. In nucleotides, the CDR3 is TGCGCCAGCAGCCCGCCTTCCGGTACTAGAACGTTCTTC. Translating it yields CASSPPSGTRTFF.

This clonotype was recorded a few times. The chain employs TRBV6-2 or TRBV6-3 and TRBJ2-7; 10 nucleotides agree with TRBD2. V gave up 8 bases and J gave up 4 bases; unmatched junction bases: 8. Germline V gives CDR1 MNHEY, CDR2 SVGEGT. The CDR3 runs 14 residues. The CDR3 spells CASGSSGSSYEQYF. Here the CDR3 DNA reads TGTGCCAGCGGGTCTAGCGGGAGTTCTTACGAGCAGTACTTC.

Only a few counts were recorded for this clonotype. The genes are TRBV6-2 or TRBV6-3 and TRBJ2-4; TRBD1 matches at 10 bases. With V trimmed by 6 bases and J by 3 bases, 8 bases remained unmatched. Germline V gene lookup returns CDR1 MNHEY and CDR2 SVGEGT. The CDR3 totals 16 residues. The CDR3 region is CASRGQGTNNKNIQYF. CDR3 DNA sequence: TGTGCCAGCAGGGGACAGGGGACAAATAACAAAAACATTCAGTACTTC.

This clonotype was found a few times. The V call is TRBV6-2 or TRBV6-3, the J call TRBJ2-3; 7 nucleotides agree with TRBD2. There are 14 residues in the CDR3. V was pared by 2 bases and J by 9 bases, with 8 bases of the junction left unmatched. Germline V gene sequence: CDR1 MNHEY, CDR2 SVGEGT. CDR3 amino acids: CASSYLTSWDTQYF. CDR3 nucleotide sequence: TGTGCCAGCAGTTACCTGACTAGCTGGGACACGCAGTATTTT.